The 10 T cell receptor beta chains below were found in one sample sequenced in a study of T-cell memory formation after mild COVID-19. Using its own MiXCR run on the 5' RACE reads, TCRdb lists one record per CDR3 protein. The repertoire holds hundreds of thousands of distinct CDR3 sequences, with about 20% as singletons. Sequences were obtained from PBMCs or a T cell subset sorted from them (not recorded which). Receptors originate from an adult woman who had mild COVID-19 (a few samples of this study predate the infection). Cell type and time point are not known.

The chain recombines TRBV12-3 or TRBV12-4 with TRBJ2-3, with D hard to call. CDR3 length: 12 residues. Trimming left V 8 bases short and J 9 bases short, with 15 bases between. CDR3 DNA: TGTGCCAGCTCCTCCGGAGCCGGGACGCAGTATTTT. Protein: CASSSGAGTQYF.

This clonotype was seen a few times. CDR3 sequence (DNA): TGTGCCAGCTCACCCGGGAGGACAACCTTCTACGAGCAGTACTTC. Encoded protein: CASSPGRTTFYEQYF. The V call is TRBV18, the J call TRBJ2-7; TRBD2 matches at 7 bases. Germline V gene sequence: CDR1 KGHSH, CDR2 LQKENI. V lost 3 bases to trimming and J lost 3 bases; unmatched junction nucleotides: 8. The CDR3 has 15 amino acids.

The chain links TRBV11-2 to TRBJ2-1, with TRBD2 matching over 9 bases. V shed 5 bases, J shed 5 bases, and the junction held 10 bases outside the gene matches. CDR1 and CDR2 from the germline V gene are SGHAT and FQNNGV. The CDR3 is made up of 16 amino acids. CDR3 in amino acids: CASSPELAGGHNEQFF. In DNA form, the CDR3 reads TGTGCCAGCAGCCCCGAACTAGCGGGTGGGCACAATGAGCAGTTCTTC.

The sample holds many counts of this clonotype. This chain joins TRBV18 and TRBJ1-1; 9 bases align to TRBD1. Trimming removed 3 bases from V and 1 base from J; junction bases left unmatched: 3. CDR1 is KGHSH, CDR2 LQKENI, per germline. The CDR3 consists of 15 residues. The CDR3 DNA is TGTGCCAGCTCACCGGGACAGGGAGCGAACACTGAAGCTTTCTTT. Translation gives CASSPGQGANTEAFF.

J is TRBJ2-1 and V is TRBV7-9; 10 bases fit TRBD2. The CDR3 spans 16 residues. Looked up from germline, CDR1 is SEHNR and CDR2 is FQNEAQ (reference sequence). After removal of 0 bases from V and 6 bases from J, the junction contained 5 bases not matched to a gene. As DNA, the CDR3 is TGTGCCAGCAGCTTAGCAATGAGCGGGAGGGCCAATGAGCAGTTCTTC. Amino acids: CASSLAMSGRANEQFF.

This clonotype was counted only a few times. The rearrangement uses TRBV11-2 and TRBJ2-3; D perhaps matches TRBD2 (6 bases). The CDR3 has 15 amino acids. Germline V gene sequence: CDR1 SGHAT, CDR2 FQNNGV. Trimming removed 6 bases from V and 6 bases from J, with 19 bases in between. This CDR3 reads CASRKSGVGSDTQYF. DNA of the CDR3: TGTGCCAGCAGGAAGTCGGGGGTCGGAAGTGATACGCAGTATTTT.

This CDR3 reads CASSEGSNQPQHF. The CDR3 nucleotides read TGTGCCAGCAGTGAGGGTAGCAATCAGCCCCAGCATTTT. The V gene is TRBV3-1, the J gene TRBJ1-5; D is undetermined. The germline V and J ends were trimmed by 6 bases and 0 bases, with 6 bases remaining between them. CDR3 length equals 13 residues. Per the germline V gene, CDR1 is LGHDT and CDR2 is YNNKEL (reference sequence).

V and J are TRBV7-9 and TRBJ1-6; D not certain. This CDR3 comprises 12 residues. The V end was cut by 2 bases, the J end by 14 bases, with 10 bases between. CDR1 is SEHNR, CDR2 FQNEAQ, per germline (reference sequence). The CDR3 protein is CASSLILESLHF. DNA of the CDR3: TGTGCCAGCAGCTTAATCCTGGAGTCCCTCCACTTT.

There are a few counts of this clonotype. V gene TRBV19 combines with J gene TRBJ2-5, with D possibly being TRBD1 (5 bases). Germline-derived CDR1 and CDR2 are LNHDA and SQIVND (reference sequence). V was pared by 3 bases and J by 1 base, with 21 bases between. The CDR3 has 18 residues. The CDR3 spells CASSIDGRVDRPQETQYF. The CDR3 DNA follows: TGTGCCAGTAGTATTGATGGCAGGGTTGATCGTCCCCAAGAGACCCAGTACTTC.

This clonotype was seen a handful of times. The chain has TRBV20-1 and TRBJ1-2, with D possibly being TRBD1 (6 bases). V lost 7 bases and J lost 4, with 10 bases in between. Germline assignment: CDR1 DFQATT and CDR2 SNEGSKA (reference sequence). The CDR3 has 11 residues. CDR3 nucleotide sequence: TGCAGTGGTGGGGGCGGCTATGGCTACACCTTC. It specifies CSGGGGYGYTF.